The 25 T cell receptor beta chains reported below all come from one sample, sequenced in a study of blood T cell repertoires in COVID-19. The assay was immunoSEQ multiplex PCR, and TCRdb's table has in-frame clones only and misses some. Of 95,000 to 150,000 clones listed, around 86% are singletons. Sequencing used peripheral blood. All receptors derive from a middle-aged man with acute or convalescent COVID-19.

CDR3 sequence: CASSLDIGPSYGYTF. The CDR3 bases are TGTGCCAGCAGCTTAGATATAGGCCCTAGCTATGGCTACACCTTC. V is TRBV11-2 and J is TRBJ1-2; D unclear. Per germline, CDR1 SGHAT and CDR2 FQNNGV. V was trimmed by 0 bases and J by 4 bases, leaving 12 bases between them. The CDR3 has 15 amino acids.

This clone showed up just once. The genes are TRBV13 and TRBJ1-3; D uncertain. V was clipped by 1 base and J by 3 bases, with 10 bases between them. CDR3 length equals 15 residues. CDR1 and CDR2 from the germline V gene are PRHDT and FYEKMQ (reference sequence). The CDR3 spells CASSLVPGGGNTIYF. In nucleotides, the CDR3 is TGTGCCAGCAGCTTAGTCCCGGGTGGTGGAAACACCATATATTTT.

V usage is TRBV7-2 and J usage is TRBJ1-4, with 9 bases aligning to TRBD1. V shed 5 bases, J shed 6 bases, and the junction held 7 bases outside the gene matches. CDR3 length equals 15 residues. Germline V gives CDR1 SGHTA, CDR2 FQGNSA. DNA for the CDR3: TGTGCCAGCAGCGCGGACAGGGGAAGGGATGAAAAACTGTTTTTT. Residues: CASSADRGRDEKLFF.

V and J are TRBV5-4 and TRBJ2-4; TRBD1 might be the D (6 bases). The CDR3 runs 15 residues. V was cut by 5 bases and J by 4 bases, with 16 bases left in between. CDR1 and CDR2 from the germline V gene are SGHNT and YYREEE (reference sequence). CDR3: CASSSPGQLKNIQYF. The CDR3 bases are TGTGCCAGCAGTTCTCCGGGACAATTGAAAAACATTCAGTACTTC.

CDR3 protein: CASSLSQGVNYGYTF. The CDR3 DNA is TGTGCCAGCAGCTTGAGTCAGGGGGTGAACTATGGCTACACCTTC. The rearrangement links TRBV5-8 to TRBJ1-2; 7 positions agree with TRBD1. The length of the CDR3 is 15 residues. Looked up from germline, CDR1 is SGHTS and CDR2 is YDEGEE. V lost 1 base, J lost 2 bases, and 5 bases stayed unmatched. Full variable domain (remainder filled in from reference TRBV5-8 and TRBJ1-2): EAGVTQSPTHLIKTRGQQATLRCSPISGHTSVYWYQQALGLGLQFLLWYDEGEERNRGNFPPRFSGRQFPNYSSELNVNALELEDSALYLCASSLSQGVNYGYTFGSGTRLTVV.

As for this clone: Compared with germline, one end of the junction differs, possibly owing to a read error. The rearrangement joins TRBV7-7 to TRBJ2-2; TRBD2 is a possible D gene (6 bases). This CDR3 spans 14 amino acids. Germline V lookup: CDR1 SSHAT, CDR2 FNYEAQ (reference sequence). The CDR3 nucleotides are TGTGCTAGCAGCCGAGATCCGGGGGACGGGGAGCTGTTTTTT. Its protein is CASSRDPGDGELFF.

The V and J genes are TRBV11-2 and TRBJ1-2; D ambiguous. Trimming took off 3 bases at V and 8 bases at J, with 13 bases between the two ends. There are 13 residues in the CDR3. Germline-derived CDR1 and CDR2 are SGHAT and FQNNGV. The CDR3 protein is CASSFSPPGGYTF. The CDR3 DNA is TGTGCCAGCAGCTTTAGTCCCCCGGGAGGCTACACCTTC.

This chain uses TRBV9 with TRBJ2-1; no firm D call. Germline assignment: CDR1 SGDLS and CDR2 YYNGEE. Trimming removed 0 bases from V and 3 bases from J, with 7 bases in between. The length of the CDR3 is 14 residues. The CDR3 DNA sequence: TGTGCCAGCAGCGTAGGTATCGTCTACAATGAGCAGTTCTTC. This gives the protein CASSVGIVYNEQFF.

The CDR3 bases are TGCGCCAGCAGCCAACTAACAGGGAACTATGGCTACACCTTC. It encodes CASSQLTGNYGYTF. The chain couples TRBV4-1 to TRBJ1-2; a weak D match, TRBD1 (6 bases). The V and J ends lost 2 bases and 2 bases respectively, with 9 bases between them. The germline CDR1 and CDR2 sequences are MGHRA and YSYEKL. This CDR3 is built from 14 residues.

The rearrangement joins TRBV6-5 to TRBJ1-1, with unresolved D. The CDR3 is 13 residues long. Trimming took off 7 bases at V and 1 base at J, with 10 bases between the two ends. Germline V gene sequence: CDR1 MNHEY, CDR2 SVGAGI. CDR3 protein: CASIAGSNTEAFF. Here the CDR3 DNA reads TGTGCCAGCATTGCAGGTTCGAACACTGAAGCTTTCTTT.

The chain recombines TRBV7-2 with TRBJ2-3; 12 positions match TRBD2. The germline V gene has CDR1 SGHTA and CDR2 FQGNSA. CDR3 length: 16 residues. Losses at the gene ends were 5 bases for V and 1 base for J; bases not matched to a gene: 4. The CDR3 region has the DNA TGTGCCAGCAGCCCTAGACTAGCGGGAGGCACAGATACGCAGTATTTT. Translating it yields CASSPRLAGGTDTQYF.

The chain recombines TRBV3-1 (or the pseudogene TRBV3-2) with TRBJ1-2, with D perhaps TRBD1 (6 bases). Germline V gene data show CDR1 as LGHDT and CDR2 as YNNKEL (reference sequence). CDR3 size: 15 residues. V was pared by 3 bases and J by 8 bases, with 19 bases between. CDR3 sequence reads: CASSQPRQAGWGYTF. The CDR3 coding sequence is TGTGCCAGCAGCCAGCCTAGACAGGCCGGTTGGGGCTACACCTTC.

Written as DNA, the CDR3 is TGTGCCAGCAGCGTAGTTAGCGGGATCGCTTTGGATGAGCAGTTCTTC. It translates to CASSVVSGIALDEQFF. The chain is built from TRBV9 and TRBJ2-1; the match to TRBD2 covers 8 bases. CDR1 is SGDLS, CDR2 YYNGEE, per germline. CDR3 length equals 16 residues. Trimming at V came to 0 bases and at J to 8 bases, leaving 10 bases not matched to a gene.

The CDR3 bases are TGTGCCAGCAGCTTAGATGGGCAGAGCACCGGGGAGCTGTTTTTT. Amino acid sequence: CASSLDGQSTGELFF. This chain joins TRBV7-7 and TRBJ2-2; D unresolved. V was pared by 1 base and J by 4 bases, with 10 bases between. The CDR3 is 15 amino acids. Germline loops: CDR1 SSHAT, CDR2 FNYEAQ (reference sequence).

CDR3 region: CASSIPGVDTEAFF. CDR3 DNA: TGTGCCAGTAGTATTCCGGGGGTTGACACTGAAGCTTTCTTT. This chain uses TRBV19 with TRBJ1-1; perhaps TRBD1 as D (5 bases). Trimming removed 3 bases from V and 3 bases from J, with 11 bases in between. The CDR3 is made up of 14 amino acids. Germline V gives CDR1 LNHDA, CDR2 SQIVND (reference sequence).

The chain is built from TRBV7-9 and TRBJ1-6; 7 bases match TRBD1. From germline, CDR1 is SEHNR and CDR2 FQNEAQ (reference sequence). This CDR3 contains 16 residues. With 5 bases clipped from V and 4 bases from J, the junction kept 8 bases outside the gene matches. The CDR3 loop is CASSRWTGAYNSPLHF. The CDR3 DNA reads as TGTGCCAGCAGCCGCTGGACAGGAGCATATAATTCACCCCTCCACTTT.

The chain is built from TRBV12-3 or TRBV12-4 and TRBJ1-5; 9 bases match TRBD1. With 5 bases clipped from V and 7 bases from J, the junction kept 3 bases outside the gene matches. The CDR3 consists of 13 residues. The CDR3 is CASSVTGGQPQHF. DNA for the CDR3: TGTGCCAGCAGTGTGACAGGGGGGCAGCCCCAGCATTTT.

The chain uses TRBV6-2 or TRBV6-3 and TRBJ1-5, with unresolved D. The V end lost 2 bases, the J end lost 3 bases, and 8 bases lay between the germline ends. Germline CDR1 MNHEY, CDR2 SVGEGT. The CDR3 totals 14 residues. CDR3 DNA sequence: TGTGCCAGCAGTTACATCGGGTTCAATCAGCCCCAGCATTTT. Translation: CASSYIGFNQPQHF.

The genes are TRBV7-9 and TRBJ2-7, with 8 bases identical to TRBD1. J was trimmed by 0 bases and V by 5 bases; bases with no gene match: 3. Germline V CDR1 and CDR2: SEHNR, FQNEAQ (reference sequence). The CDR3 extends over 14 amino acids. CDR3 residues: CASSRDRSSYEQYF. The CDR3, as DNA: TGTGCCAGCAGCCGGGACAGGAGCTCCTACGAGCAGTACTTC. The full variable domain, with the rest looked up from reference TRBV7-9 and TRBJ2-7, is DTGVSQNPRHKITKRGQNVTFRCDPISEHNRLYWYRQTLGQGPEFLTYFQNEAQLEKSRLLSDRFSAERPKGSFSTLEIQRTEQGDSAMYLCASSRDRSSYEQYFGPGTRLTVT.

The rearrangement links TRBV6-5 to TRBJ1-1; no clear D gene. Germline values: CDR1 MNHEY, CDR2 SVGAGI. CDR3 length: 13 amino acids. The ends were cut back, 6 bases at V and 3 bases at J, with 11 bases in the middle. CDR3 sequence: CASSATEDTEAFF. As DNA, the CDR3 is TGTGCCAGCAGCGCTACGGAGGACACTGAAGCTTTCTTT.

V is TRBV7-6 and J is TRBJ2-2; TRBD1 is a possible D gene (6 bases). Between the trimmed V and J ends, which lost 2 bases and 4 bases, there was a span of 14 bases. The germline gives CDR1 SGHVS, CDR2 FNYEAQ. The CDR3 runs to 16 residues. The chain's CDR3 is CASSLYRTEATGELFF. In DNA form, the CDR3 reads TGTGCCAGCAGCTTATATCGGACAGAAGCCACCGGGGAGCTGTTTTTT.

The chain has TRBV6-5 and TRBJ1-5, with D possibly being TRBD1 (6 bases). Trimming cost V 6 bases and J 0 bases, with 12 bases left between them. Germline V gene data show CDR1 as MNHEY and CDR2 as SVGAGI. The CDR3 sequence is 15 residues long. DNA of the CDR3: TGTGCCAGCAGCCATGGGGGCTATAGCAATCAGCCCCAGCATTTT. It is translated as CASSHGGYSNQPQHF.

The CDR3: CASSPDRGQETQYF. The CDR3 DNA follows: TGCGCCAGCAGCCCGGACAGGGGGCAAGAGACCCAGTACTTC. This sequence joins TRBV5-1 and TRBJ2-5; 10 bases fit TRBD1. Germline CDR1 is SGHRS and CDR2 is YFSETQ. The J segment lost 2 bases and the V segment lost 4 bases, leaving 2 bases of the junction unmatched. The CDR3 has 14 residues.

V gene TRBV2 combines with J gene TRBJ2-3; 8 bases are a match to TRBD2. The CDR3 spans 16 residues. Germline V lookup: CDR1 SNHLY, CDR2 FYNNEI. V shed 4 bases and J 0 bases; nucleotides not matched to a gene: 6. CDR3 protein: CASSVLAGISTDTQYF. As DNA, the CDR3 is TGTGCCAGCAGTGTTCTAGCGGGTATAAGCACAGATACGCAGTATTTT. The whole variable domain, remainder taken from reference TRBV2 and TRBJ2-3, is EPEVTQTPSHQVTQMGQEVILRCVPISNHLYFYWYRQILGQKVEFLVSFYNNEISEKSEIFDDQFSVERPDGSNFTLKIRSTKLEDSAMYFCASSVLAGISTDTQYFGPGTRLTVL.

The chain carries TRBV2 and TRBJ2-7, with 8 bases aligning to TRBD1. The CDR3 covers 16 residues. Germline V lookup: CDR1 SNHLY, CDR2 FYNNEI. With V trimmed by 6 bases and J by 4 bases, 14 bases remained unmatched. As DNA, the CDR3 is TGTGCCAGCAGCACAACCCGGACAGGGCAAGAGTACGAGCAGTACTTC. This encodes CASSTTRTGQEYEQYF.